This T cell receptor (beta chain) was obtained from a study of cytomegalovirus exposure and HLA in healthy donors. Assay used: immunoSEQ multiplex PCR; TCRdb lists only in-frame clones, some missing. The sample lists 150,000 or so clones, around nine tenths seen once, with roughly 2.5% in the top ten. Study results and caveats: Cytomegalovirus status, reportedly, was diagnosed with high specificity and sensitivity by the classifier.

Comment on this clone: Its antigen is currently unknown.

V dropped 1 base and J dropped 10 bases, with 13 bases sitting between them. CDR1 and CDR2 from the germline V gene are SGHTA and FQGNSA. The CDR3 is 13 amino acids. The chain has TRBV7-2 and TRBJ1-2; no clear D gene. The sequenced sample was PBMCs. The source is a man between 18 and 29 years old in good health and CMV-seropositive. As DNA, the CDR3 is TGTGCCAGCAGCTTAGACCGTCGACTTGACTACACCTTC. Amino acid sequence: CASSLDRRLDYTF.